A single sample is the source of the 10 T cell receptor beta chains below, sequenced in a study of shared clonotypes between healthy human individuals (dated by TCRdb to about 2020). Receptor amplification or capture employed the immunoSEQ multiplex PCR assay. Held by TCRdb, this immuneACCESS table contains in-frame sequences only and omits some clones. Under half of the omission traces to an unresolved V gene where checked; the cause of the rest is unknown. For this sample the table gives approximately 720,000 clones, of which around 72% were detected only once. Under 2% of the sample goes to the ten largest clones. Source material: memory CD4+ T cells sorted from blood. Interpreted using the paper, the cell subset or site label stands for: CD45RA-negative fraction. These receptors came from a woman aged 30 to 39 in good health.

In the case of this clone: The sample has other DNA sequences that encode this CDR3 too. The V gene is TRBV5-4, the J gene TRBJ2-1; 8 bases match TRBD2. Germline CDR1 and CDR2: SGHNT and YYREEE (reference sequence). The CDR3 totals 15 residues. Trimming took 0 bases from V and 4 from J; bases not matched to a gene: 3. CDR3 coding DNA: TGTGCCAGCAGCTTGGGTAGCGGGGCTTACAATGAGCAGTTCTTC. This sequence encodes CASSLGSGAYNEQFF.

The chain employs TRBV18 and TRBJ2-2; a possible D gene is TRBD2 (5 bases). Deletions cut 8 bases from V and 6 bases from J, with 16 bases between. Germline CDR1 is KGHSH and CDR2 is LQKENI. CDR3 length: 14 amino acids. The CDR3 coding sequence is TGTGCCAGCCCCCAGCGGTCTGGTCCCGGGGAGCTGTTTTTT. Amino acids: CASPQRSGPGELFF. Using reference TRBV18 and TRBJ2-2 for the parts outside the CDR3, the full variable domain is NAGVMQNPRHLVRRRGQEARLRCSPMKGHSHVYWYRQLPEEGLKFMVYLQKENIIDESGMPKERFSAEFPKEGPSILRIQQVVRGDSAAYFCASPQRSGPGELFFGEGSRLTVL.

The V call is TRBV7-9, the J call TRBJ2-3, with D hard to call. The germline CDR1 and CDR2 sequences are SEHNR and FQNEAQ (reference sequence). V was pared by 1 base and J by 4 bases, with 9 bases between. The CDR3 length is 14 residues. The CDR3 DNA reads TGTGCCAGCAGCTTAGAGTTTCCGGCAGATACGCAGTATTTT. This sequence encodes CASSLEFPADTQYF.

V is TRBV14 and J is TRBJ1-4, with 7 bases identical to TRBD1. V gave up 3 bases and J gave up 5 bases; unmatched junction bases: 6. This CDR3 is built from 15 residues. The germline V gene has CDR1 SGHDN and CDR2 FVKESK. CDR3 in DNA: TGTGCCAGCAGCCAGATACAGGGGAAGAATGAAAAACTGTTTTTT. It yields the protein CASSQIQGKNEKLFF.

The CDR3 coding sequence is TGTGCCAGCAGCCAAGAAACTAGCGGCCCGGTAGATACGCAGTATTTT. Translation gives CASSQETSGPVDTQYF. The chain couples TRBV4-2 to TRBJ2-3; TRBD2 matches 8 bases. Germline CDR1 LGHNA, CDR2 YNFKEQ. This CDR3 contains 16 residues. V was clipped by 0 bases and J by 5 bases; unmatched bases: 7.

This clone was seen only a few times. CDR3 sequence: CASLGTSGSRDTGELFF. The CDR3 DNA reads TGCGCCAGCTTGGGGACTAGCGGGAGTCGAGACACCGGGGAGCTGTTTTTT. The chain recombines TRBV5-1 with TRBJ2-2, with TRBD2 matching over 14 bases. CDR1 SGHRS and CDR2 YFSETQ come from the germline V gene. Losses at the gene ends were 7 bases for V and 3 bases for J; bases not matched to a gene: 8. This CDR3 region has 17 residues.

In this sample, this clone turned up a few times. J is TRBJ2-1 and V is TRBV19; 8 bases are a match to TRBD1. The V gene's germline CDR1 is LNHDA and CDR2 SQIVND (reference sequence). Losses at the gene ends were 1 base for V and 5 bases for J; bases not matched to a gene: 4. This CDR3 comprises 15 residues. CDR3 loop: CASSIGTGWNNEQFF. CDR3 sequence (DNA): TGTGCCAGTAGTATAGGGACAGGGTGGAACAATGAGCAGTTCTTC.

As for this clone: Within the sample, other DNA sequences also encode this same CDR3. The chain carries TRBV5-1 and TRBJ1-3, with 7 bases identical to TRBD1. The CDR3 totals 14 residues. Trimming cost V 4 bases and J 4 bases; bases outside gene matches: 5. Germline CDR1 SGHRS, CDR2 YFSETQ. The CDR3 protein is CASSAGTEGNTIYF. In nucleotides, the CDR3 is TGCGCCAGCAGCGCCGGGACAGAGGGAAACACCATATATTTT.

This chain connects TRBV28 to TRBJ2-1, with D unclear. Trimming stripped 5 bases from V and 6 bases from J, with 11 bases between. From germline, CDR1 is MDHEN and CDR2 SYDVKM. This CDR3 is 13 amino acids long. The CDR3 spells CASSTARRNEQFF. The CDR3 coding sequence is TGTGCCAGCAGTACCGCTAGACGCAATGAGCAGTTCTTC.

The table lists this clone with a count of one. CDR3 protein: CASSQSGQNLDTQYF. The CDR3 nucleotides read TGCGCCAGCAGCCAGTCGGGACAGAACTTAGATACGCAGTATTTT. V and J are TRBV4-1 and TRBJ2-3, with 7 bases fitting TRBD1. The CDR3 has 15 residues. Germline CDR1 and CDR2: MGHRA and YSYEKL. V was clipped by 3 bases and J by 5 bases; unmatched bases: 8.